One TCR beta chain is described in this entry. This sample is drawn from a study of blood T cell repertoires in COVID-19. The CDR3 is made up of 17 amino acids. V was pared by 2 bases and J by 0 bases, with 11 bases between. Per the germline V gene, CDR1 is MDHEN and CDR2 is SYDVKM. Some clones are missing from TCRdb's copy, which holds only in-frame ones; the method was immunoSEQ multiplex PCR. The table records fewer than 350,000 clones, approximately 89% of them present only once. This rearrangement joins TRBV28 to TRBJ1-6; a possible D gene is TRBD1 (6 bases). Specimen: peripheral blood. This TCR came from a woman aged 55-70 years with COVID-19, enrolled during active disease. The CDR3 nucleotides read TGTGCCAGCAGTTTAGGGGGCGGGAGCTCCTATAATTCACCCCTCCACTTT. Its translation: CASSLGGGSSYNSPLHF.